Listed below are T cell receptor beta chains from one sample, sequenced in a study of blood T cell repertoires in COVID-19. Repertoires were generated with immunoSEQ multiplex PCR, while TCRdb's copy carries only in-frame clones and drops some. The table includes about 180,000 clones, 70% to 90% detected once. The sample taken for sequencing was peripheral blood. The receptors originated from a human donor with active or convalescent COVID-19. The donor label of this sample is uncertain. Each CDR3 is given with its conserved first and last residue. The D gene is left open where the match is weak. Only some rows state a clone size, as once, few, many or a class for expanded clones.

-,-,TRBV3-1/TRBV3-2,TRBJ2-2,CASSTPGANTGELFF,TGTGCCAGCAGCACACCCGGAGCGAACACCGGGGAGCTGTTTTTT
-,TRBD1,TRBV19,TRBJ1-5,CASSPGDRGYQPQHF,TGTGCCAGTAGTCCGGGGGACAGGGGTTATCAGCCCCAGCATTTT
-,-,TRBV28,TRBJ2-1,CASNLAGEQFF,TGTGCCAGCAATCTGGCGGGCGAGCAGTTCTTC
-,-,TRBV2,TRBJ1-4,CASSREVNEKLFF,TGTGCCAGCAGTAGGGAGGTTAATGAAAAACTGTTTTTT
-,-,TRBV20-1,TRBJ2-3,CSVGLVDTQYF,TGCAGTGTTGGCCTGGTGGATACGCAGTATTTT
-,-,TRBV9,TRBJ2-3,CASSVQGRTDTQYF,TGTGCCAGCAGCGTACAGGGGAGAACAGATACGCAGTATTTT
-,-,TRBV12-3/TRBV12-4,TRBJ1-1,CASRPGGGTEAFF,TGTGCCAGCAGACCGGGCGGGGGGACTGAAGCTTTCTTT
-,-,TRBV19,TRBJ2-3,CASSMAWTGSDTQYF,TGTGCCAGTAGTATGGCCTGGACTGGCTCAGATACGCAGTATTTT
-,TRBD2,TRBV7-9,TRBJ2-5,CASSLGLAEETQYF,TGTGCCAGCAGCTTGGGACTAGCAGAAGAGACCCAGTACTTC
-,-,TRBV11-1,TRBJ2-7,CASSLVNSYEQYF,TGTGCCAGCAGCTTAGTAAACTCCTACGAGCAGTACTTC
once,TRBD1,TRBV7-8,TRBJ2-5,CASSRTTRGLETQYF,TGTGCCAGCAGCAGAACGACAAGGGGGCTTGAGACCCAGTACTTC
-,TRBD1,TRBV2,TRBJ2-1,CASTRGLYNEQFF,TGTGCCAGCACGAGGGGGCTCTACAATGAGCAGTTCTTC
-,-,TRBV18,TRBJ2-6,CASSPSGATTGANVLTF,TGTGCCAGCTCACCATCAGGGGCGACCACTGGGGCCAACGTCCTGACTTTC
-,TRBD2,TRBV10-1,TRBJ2-1,CASSRLAGALSSYNEQFF,TGCGCCAGCAGCCGACTAGCGGGCGCTTTGAGCTCCTACAATGAGCAGTTCTTC
-,-,TRBV24-1,TRBJ1-2,CATSDPMRGYTF,TGTGCCACCAGTGATCCCATGCGGGGCTACACCTTC
-,TRBD1,TRBV28,TRBJ1-5,CASSYRGASNQPQHF,TGTGCCAGCAGTTACAGGGGAGCTAGCAATCAGCCCCAGCATTTT
-,-,TRBV7-2,TRBJ2-4,CASSLDPQGNIQYF,TGTGCCAGCAGCTTAGATCCCCAGGGGAACATTCAGTACTTC
-,TRBD2,TRBV10-2,TRBJ2-5,CASSEEHRVGLAGETQYF,TGCGCCAGCAGTGAGGAGCATAGGGTGGGACTAGCGGGAGAGACCCAGTACTTC
-,TRBD2,TRBV5-1,TRBJ2-2,CASSSRTSGSLTGELFF,TGCGCCAGCAGCAGCCGGACTAGCGGGAGTTTGACCGGGGAGCTGTTTTTT
-,-,TRBV7-9,TRBJ2-7,CASSSLSYEQYF,TGTGCCAGCAGCTCCCTTTCCTACGAGCAGTACTTC
-,-,TRBV5-1,TRBJ2-2,CASTLLSVSGNTGELFF,TGCGCCAGCACCCTCTTGTCGGTGTCGGGGAACACCGGGGAGCTGTTTTTT
once,-,TRBV11-2,TRBJ2-7,CASSLGTGVGEQYF,TGTGCCAGCAGCTTAGGTACGGGGGTCGGCGAGCAGTACTTC
-,-,TRBV2,TRBJ2-6,CASRLDRSGANVLTF,TGTGCCAGCAGGCTCGACAGGTCTGGGGCCAACGTCCTGACTTTC
-,TRBD1,TRBV28,TRBJ1-1,CASSLPGQGFRGTEAFF,TGTGCCAGCAGTTTGCCGGGACAGGGATTCCGCGGCACTGAAGCTTTCTTT
-,TRBD2,TRBV7-7,TRBJ2-3,CASSLGTSSSTDTQYF,TGTGCCAGCAGCTTAGGGACTAGTTCTAGCACAGATACGCAGTATTTT
-,TRBD2,TRBV7-6,TRBJ2-3,CASSLRLAGVTSTDTQYF,TGTGCCAGCAGCTTAAGGCTAGCGGGAGTAACGAGCACAGATACGCAGTATTTT
-,TRBD2,TRBV9,TRBJ2-5,CASSASGGKETQYF,TGTGCCAGCAGCGCTAGCGGGGGGAAAGAGACCCAGTACTTC
-,TRBD1,TRBV5-8,TRBJ1-2,CASSIRWDSRYGYTF,TGTGCCAGCAGCATAAGGTGGGACAGCCGGTATGGCTACACCTTC
-,TRBD1,TRBV9,TRBJ1-3,CASSDRDSSGNTIYF,TGTGCCAGCAGCGACCGGGACAGCTCTGGAAACACCATATATTTT
-,-,TRBV28,TRBJ1-1,CASSSPGGRDTEAFF,TGTGCCAGCAGTTCACCCGGAGGACGAGACACTGAAGCTTTCTTT
-,-,TRBV6-2/TRBV6-3,TRBJ1-1,CASSYLDGEAFF,TGTGCCAGCAGTTACCTCGACGGGGAAGCTTTCTTT
-,TRBD2,TRBV5-6,TRBJ2-3,CASSLSLRELVDTQYF,TGTGCCAGCAGCTTGTCTCTGCGGGAGTTGGTAGATACGCAGTATTTT
-,-,TRBV5-1,TRBJ2-3,CASSLAQGFTDTQYF,TGCGCCAGCAGCTTGGCACAGGGCTTCACAGATACGCAGTATTTT
-,TRBD1,TRBV5-1,TRBJ2-1,CASSRGSGQRIEGQFF,TGCGCCAGCAGTCGGGGATCGGGACAGCGCATAGAGGGGCAGTTCTTC
few,-,TRBV3-1/TRBV3-2,TRBJ1-5,CASSQDHRAIQPQHF,TGTGCCAGCAGCCAAGACCACAGGGCCATTCAGCCCCAGCATTTT
-,TRBD2,TRBV11-2,TRBJ2-7,CASSPVAGSSGHYEQYF,TGTGCCAGCAGCCCCGTTGCGGGTTCTAGCGGCCACTACGAGCAGTACTTC
-,-,TRBV11-1,TRBJ2-1,CASSLEAVYNEQFF,TGTGCCAGCAGCTTAGAGGCGGTTTACAATGAGCAGTTCTTC
-,-,TRBV6-4,TRBJ1-2,CARSGIHKRGLGYTF,TGTGCCAGGTCGGGCATCCACAAGCGGGGCTTGGGCTACACCTTC
-,-,TRBV9,TRBJ1-2,CASSVRGYGYTF,TGTGCCAGCAGCGTACGAGGATATGGCTACACCTTC
-,-,TRBV19,TRBJ2-5,CASSMTGGRETQYF,TGTGCCAGTAGTATGACCGGGGGGCGGGAGACCCAGTACTTC